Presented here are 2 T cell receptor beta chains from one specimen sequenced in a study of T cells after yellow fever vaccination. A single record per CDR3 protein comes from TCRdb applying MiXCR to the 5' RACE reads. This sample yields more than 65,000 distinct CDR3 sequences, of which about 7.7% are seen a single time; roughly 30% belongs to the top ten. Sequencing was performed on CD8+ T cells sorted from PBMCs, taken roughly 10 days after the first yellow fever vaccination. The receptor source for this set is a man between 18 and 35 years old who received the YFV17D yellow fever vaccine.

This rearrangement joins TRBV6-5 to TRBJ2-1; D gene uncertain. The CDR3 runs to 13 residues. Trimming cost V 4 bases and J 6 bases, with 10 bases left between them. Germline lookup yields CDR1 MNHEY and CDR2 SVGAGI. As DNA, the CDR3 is TGTGCCAGCAGTTTAGGGTCCGCCAATGAGCAGTTCTTC. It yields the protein CASSLGSANEQFF.

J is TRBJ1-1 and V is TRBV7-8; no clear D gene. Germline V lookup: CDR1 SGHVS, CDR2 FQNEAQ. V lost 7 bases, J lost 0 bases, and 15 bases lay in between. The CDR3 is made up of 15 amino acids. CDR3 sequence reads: CASTRMVVMNTEAFF. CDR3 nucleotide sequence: TGTGCCAGCACCAGAATGGTAGTGATGAACACTGAAGCTTTCTTT.